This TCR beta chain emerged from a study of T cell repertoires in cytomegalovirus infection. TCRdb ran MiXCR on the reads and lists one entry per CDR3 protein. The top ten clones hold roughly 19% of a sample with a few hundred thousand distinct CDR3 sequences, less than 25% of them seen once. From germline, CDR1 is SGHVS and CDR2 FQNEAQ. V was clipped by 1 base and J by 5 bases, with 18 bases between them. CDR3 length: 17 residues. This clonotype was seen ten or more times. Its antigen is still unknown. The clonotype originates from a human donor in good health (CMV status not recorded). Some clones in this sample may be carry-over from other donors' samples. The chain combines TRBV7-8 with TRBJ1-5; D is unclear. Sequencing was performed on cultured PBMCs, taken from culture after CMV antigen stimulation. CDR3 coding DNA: TGTGCCAGCAGCTTAGAGCGGCGGCAGGTTCGGTATCAGCCCCAGCATTTT. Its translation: CASSLERRQVRYQPQHF.